This T cell receptor beta chain derives from a study of T cell responses to AZD1222 COVID-19 vaccine. General study findings and limits: Reportedly, nearly half of unique spike TCRs recognized epitopes outside B.1.351/B.1.1.7 mutations. Two doses of AZD1222 preceded a rise in Spike-specific TCR breadth and depth.

Pooling of second doses given at about 4 or about 12 weeks was done. TCRdb's copy holds only in-frame clones and misses some; the assay was immunoSEQ multiplex PCR. The repertoire holds more than 150,000 clones, with roughly 90% as singletons. Losses at the gene ends were 4 bases for V and 2 bases for J; bases not matched to a gene: 2. This CDR3 is built from 13 residues. The V gene's germline CDR1 is MNHEY and CDR2 SVGEGT. Worth noting for this clone: Its antigen is unidentified.

This TCR derives from an adult who received the AZD1222 COVID-19 vaccine. J is TRBJ2-7 and V is TRBV6-2 or TRBV6-3; TRBD1 matches 7 bases. The source was peripheral blood, collected 28 days after the second AZD1222 dose. CDR3 sequence (DNA): TGTGCCAGCAGTTTTGACAGGGCCTACGAGCAGTACTTC. It codes for CASSFDRAYEQYF.